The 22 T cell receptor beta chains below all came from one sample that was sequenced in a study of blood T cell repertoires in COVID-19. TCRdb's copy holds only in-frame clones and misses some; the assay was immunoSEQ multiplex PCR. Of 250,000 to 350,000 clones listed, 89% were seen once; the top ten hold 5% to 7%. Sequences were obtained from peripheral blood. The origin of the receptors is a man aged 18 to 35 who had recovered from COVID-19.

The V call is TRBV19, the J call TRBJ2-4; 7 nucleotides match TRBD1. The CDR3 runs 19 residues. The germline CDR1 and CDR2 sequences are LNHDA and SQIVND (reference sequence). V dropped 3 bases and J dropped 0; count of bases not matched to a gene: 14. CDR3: CASSIRPGTEILAKNIQYF. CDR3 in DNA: TGTGCCAGTAGTATTCGGCCCGGGACAGAGATATTAGCCAAAAACATTCAGTACTTC.

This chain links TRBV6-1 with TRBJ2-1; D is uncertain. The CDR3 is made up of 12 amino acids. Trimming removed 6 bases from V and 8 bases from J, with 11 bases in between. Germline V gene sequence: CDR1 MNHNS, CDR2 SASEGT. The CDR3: CASRPGNYEQFF. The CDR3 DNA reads TGTGCCAGCAGGCCAGGAAACTATGAGCAGTTCTTC.

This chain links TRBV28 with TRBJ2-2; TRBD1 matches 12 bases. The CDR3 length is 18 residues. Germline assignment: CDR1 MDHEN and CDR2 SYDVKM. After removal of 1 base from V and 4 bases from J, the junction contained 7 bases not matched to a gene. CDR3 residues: CASSLLGQGARGTGELFF. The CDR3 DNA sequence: TGTGCCAGCAGTTTATTGGGACAGGGGGCGCGGGGCACCGGGGAGCTGTTTTTT.

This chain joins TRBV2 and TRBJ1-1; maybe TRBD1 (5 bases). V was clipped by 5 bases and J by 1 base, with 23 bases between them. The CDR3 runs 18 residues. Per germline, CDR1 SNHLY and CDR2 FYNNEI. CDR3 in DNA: TGTGCCAGCAGTCCCCAGGGCGGGGGTTTCGCGCAGAACACTGAAGCTTTCTTT. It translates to CASSPQGGGFAQNTEAFF.

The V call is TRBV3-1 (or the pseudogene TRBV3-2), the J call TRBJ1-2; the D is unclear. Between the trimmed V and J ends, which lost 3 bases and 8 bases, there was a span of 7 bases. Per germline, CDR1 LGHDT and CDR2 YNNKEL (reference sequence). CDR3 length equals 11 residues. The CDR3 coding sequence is TGTGCCAGCAGCCATCTGGAGGGCTACACCTTC. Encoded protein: CASSHLEGYTF.

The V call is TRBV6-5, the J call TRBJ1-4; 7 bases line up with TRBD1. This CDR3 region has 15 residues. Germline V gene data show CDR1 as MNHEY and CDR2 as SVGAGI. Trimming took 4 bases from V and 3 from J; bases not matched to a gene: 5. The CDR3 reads CASSFSTGPNEKLFF. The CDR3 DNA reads TGTGCCAGCAGTTTTTCGACAGGGCCTAATGAAAAACTGTTTTTT.

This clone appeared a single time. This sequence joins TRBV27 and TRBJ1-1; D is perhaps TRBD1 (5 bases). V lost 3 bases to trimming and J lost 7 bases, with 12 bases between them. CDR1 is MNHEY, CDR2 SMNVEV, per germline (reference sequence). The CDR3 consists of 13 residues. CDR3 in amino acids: CASSFWGDGEAFF. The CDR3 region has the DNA TGTGCCAGCAGTTTTTGGGGGGACGGTGAAGCTTTCTTT.

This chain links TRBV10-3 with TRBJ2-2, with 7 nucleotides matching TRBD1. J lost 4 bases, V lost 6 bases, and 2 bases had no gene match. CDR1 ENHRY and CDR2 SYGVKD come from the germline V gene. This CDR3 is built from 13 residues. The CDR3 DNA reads TGTGCCATCAGGGGACAGCTCACCGGGGAGCTGTTTTTT. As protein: CAIRGQLTGELFF.

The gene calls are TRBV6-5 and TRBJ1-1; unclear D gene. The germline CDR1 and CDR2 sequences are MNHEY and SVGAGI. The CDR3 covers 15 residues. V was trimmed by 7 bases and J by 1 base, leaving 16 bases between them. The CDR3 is CASTPWENRNTEAFF. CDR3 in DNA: TGTGCCAGCACCCCCTGGGAGAATCGGAACACTGAAGCTTTCTTT.

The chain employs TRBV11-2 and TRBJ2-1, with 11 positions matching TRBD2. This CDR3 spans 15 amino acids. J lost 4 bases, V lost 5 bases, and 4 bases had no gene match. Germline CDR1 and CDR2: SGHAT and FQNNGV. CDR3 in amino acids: CASSVGTSGYNEQFF. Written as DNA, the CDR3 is TGTGCCAGCAGCGTCGGGACTAGCGGTTACAATGAGCAGTTCTTC.

DNA for the CDR3: TGTGCCAGCAGCTCGGGCGAACTAGCAAATGAGCAGTTCTTC. It codes for CASSSGELANEQFF. The chain uses TRBV7-9 and TRBJ2-1; possibly TRBD2 for D (6 bases). Between the trimmed V and J ends, which lost 4 bases and 7 bases, there was a span of 14 bases. The CDR3 extends over 14 amino acids. The V gene's germline CDR1 is SEHNR and CDR2 FQNEAQ (reference sequence).

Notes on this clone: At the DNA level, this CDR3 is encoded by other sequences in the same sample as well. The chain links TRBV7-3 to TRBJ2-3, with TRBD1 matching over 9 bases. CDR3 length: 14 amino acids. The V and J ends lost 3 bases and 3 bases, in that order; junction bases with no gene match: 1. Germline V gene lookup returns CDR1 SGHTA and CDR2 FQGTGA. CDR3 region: CASSLGQGTDTQYF. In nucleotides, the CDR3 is TGTGCCAGCAGCTTGGGACAGGGAACAGATACGCAGTATTTT.

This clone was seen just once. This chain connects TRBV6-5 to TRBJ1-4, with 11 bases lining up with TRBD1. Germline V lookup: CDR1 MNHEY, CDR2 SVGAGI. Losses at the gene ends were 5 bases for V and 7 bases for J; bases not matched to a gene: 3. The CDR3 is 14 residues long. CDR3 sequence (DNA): TGTGCCAGCAGTCCCGGGACAGGGGGTGAAAAACTGTTTTTT. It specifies CASSPGTGGEKLFF.

This chain's CDR3 is CASSPGGPTEAFF. The CDR3 coding sequence is TGTGCCAGTAGTCCCGGGGGTCCGACTGAAGCTTTCTTT. The chain links TRBV19 to TRBJ1-1; the D gene is possibly TRBD1 (5 bases). Trimming took off 5 bases at V and 5 bases at J, with 12 bases between the two ends. CDR3 length: 13 amino acids. Per the germline V gene, CDR1 is LNHDA and CDR2 is SQIVND (reference sequence).

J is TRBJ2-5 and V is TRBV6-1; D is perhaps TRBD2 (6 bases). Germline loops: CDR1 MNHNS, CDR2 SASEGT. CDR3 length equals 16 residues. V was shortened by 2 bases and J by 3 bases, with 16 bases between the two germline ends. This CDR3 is CASSERMIAEEETQYF. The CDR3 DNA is TGTGCCAGCAGTGAAAGGATGATAGCGGAGGAAGAGACCCAGTACTTC.

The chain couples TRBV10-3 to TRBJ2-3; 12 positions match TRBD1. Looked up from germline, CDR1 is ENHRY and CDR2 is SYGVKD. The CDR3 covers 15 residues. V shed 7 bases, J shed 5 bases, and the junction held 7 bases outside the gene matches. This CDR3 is CAITGGDRGLDTQYF. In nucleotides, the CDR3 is TGTGCCATCACCGGGGGGGACAGGGGGCTAGATACGCAGTATTTT.

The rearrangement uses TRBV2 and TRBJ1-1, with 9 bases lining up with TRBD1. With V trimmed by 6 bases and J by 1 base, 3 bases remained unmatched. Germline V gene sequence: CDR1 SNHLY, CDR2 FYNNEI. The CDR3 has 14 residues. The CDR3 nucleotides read TGTGCCAGCAGCGTGGACAGGGGGAACACTGAAGCTTTCTTT. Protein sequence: CASSVDRGNTEAFF.

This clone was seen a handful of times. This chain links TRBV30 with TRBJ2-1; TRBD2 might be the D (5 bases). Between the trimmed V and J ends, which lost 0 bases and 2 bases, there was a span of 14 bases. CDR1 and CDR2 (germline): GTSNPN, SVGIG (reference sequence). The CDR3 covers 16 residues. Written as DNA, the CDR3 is TGTGCCTGGAGTGTCGGACTCACCACACCCTACAATGAGCAGTTCTTC. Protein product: CAWSVGLTTPYNEQFF.

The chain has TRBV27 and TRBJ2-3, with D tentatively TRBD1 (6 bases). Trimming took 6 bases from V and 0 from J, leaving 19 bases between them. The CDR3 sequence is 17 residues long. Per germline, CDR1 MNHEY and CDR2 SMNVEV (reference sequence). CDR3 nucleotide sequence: TGTGCCAGCAGCCAAGCTCCGGGACACTCTAGCACAGATACGCAGTATTTT. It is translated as CASSQAPGHSSTDTQYF.

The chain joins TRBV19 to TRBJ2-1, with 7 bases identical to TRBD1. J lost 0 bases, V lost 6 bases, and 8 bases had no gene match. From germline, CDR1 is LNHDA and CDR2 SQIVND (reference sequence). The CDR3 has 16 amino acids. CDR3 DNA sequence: TGTGCCAGTAGGGACAGACAGGGTTCCTCCTACAATGAGCAGTTCTTC. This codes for CASRDRQGSSYNEQFF.

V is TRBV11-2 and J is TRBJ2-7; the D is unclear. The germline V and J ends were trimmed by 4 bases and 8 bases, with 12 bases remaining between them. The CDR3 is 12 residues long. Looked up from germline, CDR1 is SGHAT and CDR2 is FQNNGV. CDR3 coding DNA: TGTGCCAGCAGCTCGGTCCGGTTGAAGCAGTACTTC. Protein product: CASSSVRLKQYF.

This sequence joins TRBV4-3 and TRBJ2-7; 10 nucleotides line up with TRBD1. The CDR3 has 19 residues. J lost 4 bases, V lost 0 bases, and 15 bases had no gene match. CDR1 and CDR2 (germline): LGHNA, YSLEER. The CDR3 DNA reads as TGCGCCAGCAGCCAAGAGCCCGAAATACCGGGACAGGGGATATACGAGCAGTACTTC. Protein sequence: CASSQEPEIPGQGIYEQYF.